A selection of T cell receptor beta chains follows, all from one sample in a study of CD8+ T cells in alopecia areata. Libraries were prepared by immunoSEQ multiplex PCR; TCRdb keeps only in-frame clonotypes and omits some of them. The profile shows about 87,000 clones, about two thirds of them singletons. The sequences come from CD8+ T cells sorted from blood, collected at approximately week 42, from a patient treated with tofacitinib. The receptors originated from a human donor with alopecia areata. Both conserved end residues are part of each CDR3. Each record gives: D gene, clone size, J gene, V gene, CDR3 protein, CDR3 DNA. D genes are given only for firm matches. Expanded clones are given a class, and other clones once, few, many or no size at all.

TRBD1 NA TRBJ2-1 TRBV7-6 CASSLGTGGRSEQFF TGTGCCAGCAGCTTGGGGACAGGGGGCCGGAGTGAGCAGTTCTTC
NA NA TRBJ2-5 TRBV6-5 CASSGGGETQYF TGTGCCAGCAGTGGTGGGGGCGAGACCCAGTACTTC
NA NA TRBJ2-3 TRBV30 CAWSVLEITDTQYF TGTGCCTGGAGTGTATTAGAGATCACAGATACGCAGTATTTT
NA NA TRBJ2-2 TRBV29-1 CSAVAPTGELFF TGCAGCGCCGTGGCCCCAACCGGGGAGCTGTTTTTT
NA once TRBJ2-1 TRBV10-3 CAISAGAGNEQFF TGTGCCATCAGTGCCGGGGCAGGGAATGAGCAGTTCTTC
NA NA TRBJ2-7 TRBV11-2 CASSFTGLSYEQYF TGTGCCAGCAGCTTCACCGGACTCTCCTACGAGCAGTACTTC
NA NA TRBJ2-1 TRBV27 CASSPSGRVDEQFF TGTGCCAGCAGTCCGTCCGGCCGGGTTGATGAGCAGTTCTTC
TRBD1 NA TRBJ2-2 TRBV28 CASSRQGDGELFF TGTGCCAGCAGCCGACAGGGAGACGGGGAGCTGTTTTTT
NA NA TRBJ2-7 TRBV5-1 CASSLGRAYEQYF TGCGCCAGCAGCTTGGGCAGGGCCTACGAGCAGTACTTC
NA NA TRBJ1-1 TRBV5-1 CASSLGIGGLDTEAFF TGCGCCAGCAGCTTGGGGATTGGGGGCCTGGACACTGAAGCTTTCTTT
NA NA TRBJ2-1 TRBV15 CATSRPAGARPSYNEQFF TGTGCCACCAGCAGACCTGCGGGGGCGCGGCCTTCCTACAATGAGCAGTTCTTC
TRBD2 few TRBJ2-1 TRBV9 CASSVQTSGGANEQFF TGTGCCAGCAGCGTCCAAACTAGCGGGGGGGCAAATGAGCAGTTCTTC
NA NA TRBJ2-2 TRBV4-3 CASSQGSTNTGELFF TGCGCCAGCAGCCAAGGATCGACGAACACCGGGGAGCTGTTTTTT
NA NA TRBJ2-7 TRBV29-1 CSVEKGYEQYF TGCAGCGTCGAAAAGGGCTACGAGCAGTACTTC
TRBD1 NA TRBJ1-2 TRBV7-9 CASSPGTGVGYTF TGTGCCAGCAGCCCCGGGACAGGGGTTGGCTACACCTTC
NA few TRBJ1-2 TRBV29-1 CSVLSPTERYGYTF TGCAGCGTTTTGAGCCCGACAGAACGCTATGGCTACACCTTC
NA NA TRBJ2-4 TRBV13 CASSFGQKNIQYF TGTGCCAGCAGCTTCGGACAGAAAAACATTCAGTACTTC
NA NA TRBJ1-1 TRBV11-2 CASSLVVREAFF TGTGCCAGCAGCTTAGTAGTCAGGGAAGCTTTCTTT
NA NA TRBJ1-6 TRBV29-1 CSVDTGKCNSPLHF TGCAGCGTTGACACAGGGAAGTGTAATTCACCCCTCCACTTT
TRBD1 NA TRBJ2-7 TRBV29-1 CSAGIGDRGHYEQYF TGCAGCGCCGGGATTGGGGACAGGGGCCATTACGAGCAGTACTTC
NA NA TRBJ2-1 TRBV10-3 CAISDKGSYNEQFF TGTGCCATCAGTGATAAGGGGTCCTACAATGAGCAGTTCTTC
NA once TRBJ2-7 TRBV4-3 CASSQDPLSGYEQYF TGCGCCAGCAGCCAAGATCCTCTATCGGGCTACGAGCAGTACTTC
NA NA TRBJ1-5 TRBV19 CASSYYPREFGQPQHF TGTGCCAGTAGTTATTACCCCAGGGAATTTGGGCAGCCCCAGCATTTT
TRBD2 NA TRBJ2-3 TRBV7-8 CASSFRLAGQGLDTQYF TGTGCCAGCAGCTTCAGACTAGCGGGTCAGGGTTTGGATACGCAGTATTTT
NA NA TRBJ2-3 TRBV5-5 CASSFWTTTDTQYF TGTGCCAGCAGCTTTTGGACTACCACAGATACGCAGTATTTT
NA NA TRBJ2-3 TRBV7-6 CASSLGSTDTQYF TGTGCCAGCAGCTTAGGGAGCACAGATACGCAGTATTTT
TRBD2 few TRBJ2-3 TRBV25-1 CASSASGGQYF TGTGCCAGCAGTGCAAGCGGGGGGCAGTATTTT
NA NA TRBJ1-2 TRBV9 CASSVDVAGNYGYTF TGTGCCAGCAGCGTAGACGTGGCGGGTAACTATGGCTACACCTTC
TRBD1 few TRBJ1-2 TRBV29-1 CSVGTGEIYGYTF TGCAGCGTTGGGACAGGGGAGATTTATGGCTACACCTTC
NA few TRBJ2-3 TRBV4-1 CASSQVGFGQEPGRDTQYF TGCGCCAGCAGCCAAGTAGGTTTTGGTCAGGAACCCGGACGGGATACGCAGTATTTT
NA NA TRBJ1-4 TRBV5-4 CASSLRTERGVNEKLFF TGTGCCAGCAGCTTAAGGACAGAGCGCGGGGTGAATGAAAAACTGTTTTTT
NA NA TRBJ1-1 TRBV12-5 CASGLGPHTEAFF TGTGCTAGTGGCCTAGGGCCACACACTGAAGCTTTCTTT
NA NA TRBJ2-1 TRBV5-6 CASSLGSNEQFF TGTGCCAGCAGCTTGGGTAGCAATGAGCAGTTCTTC
TRBD1 few TRBJ2-1 TRBV6-5 CAISDGDSRFF TGTGCCATCAGTGACGGGGACAGCCGGTTCTTC
TRBD1 NA TRBJ2-6 TRBV19 CASSIDKTGGVSGANVLTF TGTGCCAGTAGTATAGACAAGACAGGGGGGGTCTCTGGGGCCAACGTCCTGACTTTC
TRBD1 NA TRBJ2-7 TRBV12-5 CASGLTGTGIYEQYF TGTGCTAGTGGTTTAACCGGGACAGGGATCTACGAGCAGTACTTC
NA NA TRBJ1-2 TRBV11-2 CASSLGGLGYTF TGTGCCAGCAGCTTAGGAGGGCTTGGCTACACCTTC
NA NA TRBJ2-3 TRBV5-6 CASSLARERTDTQYF TGTGCCAGCAGCTTGGCTAGGGAAAGGACAGATACGCAGTATTTT
TRBD1 once TRBJ1-2 TRBV6-5 CASSYSGTGVYGYTF TGTGCCAGCAGTTATTCCGGGACAGGGGTGTATGGCTACACCTTC
TRBD2 NA TRBJ2-1 TRBV30 CAWSVLAGGPGEQFF TGTGCCTGGAGTGTCCTAGCGGGGGGGCCGGGTGAGCAGTTCTTC
NA NA TRBJ1-6 TRBV7-9 CASRGSSNNSPLHF TGTGCCAGCAGAGGGAGTTCCAATAATTCACCCCTCCACTTT
NA NA TRBJ1-3 TRBV4-3 CASSQDRSSGNTIYF TGCGCCAGCAGCCAAGATAGGAGCTCTGGAAACACCATATATTTT
TRBD1 once TRBJ1-1 TRBV19 CASSVTGGLAEAFF TGTGCCAGTAGTGTGACAGGGGGACTCGCTGAAGCTTTCTTT
TRBD1 NA TRBJ1-1 TRBV29-1 CSAVEADRATKEAFF TGCAGCGCTGTAGAGGCGGACAGGGCGACGAAGGAAGCTTTCTTT
TRBD2 few TRBJ2-4 TRBV4-3 CASSQDVLAGGLAKNIQYF TGCGCCAGCAGCCAAGACGTCCTAGCGGGGGGGCTAGCCAAAAACATTCAGTACTTC
TRBD1 NA TRBJ1-5 TRBV23-1 CASSQSRIGDRGGQPQHF TGCGCCAGCAGTCAATCCCGAATCGGGGACAGGGGGGGGCAGCCCCAGCATTTT
NA NA TRBJ2-1 TRBV10-2 CASSPGGNEQFF TGCGCCAGCAGCCCAGGTGGGAATGAGCAGTTCTTC